This TCR beta chain is drawn from a study of cytomegalovirus exposure and HLA in healthy donors. Broader study findings: Information on immune exposure was restricted to one variable (CMV serostatus).

The germline V gene has CDR1 GTSNPN and CDR2 SVGIG (reference sequence). The V end lost 1 base, the J end lost 3 bases, and 9 bases lay between the germline ends. CDR3 length: 13 amino acids. Comment on this clone: The antigen is undetermined.

Both 60 Vbeta primers and 13 Jbeta primers went into the PCR. Sequencing used immunoSEQ multiplex PCR; TCRdb keeps in-frame clones, though not all of them. The sample lists roughly 200,000 clones; around 80% were seen once. Material for sequencing was PBMCs. The TCR comes from a woman aged 55-75 years in good health and CMV-seropositive. The chain links TRBV30 to TRBJ1-2; no firm D call. For the CDR3, the DNA is TGTGCCTGGAGTGCACTGGACTACTATGGCTACACCTTC. Translated: CAWSALDYYGYTF.